Listed below are T cell receptor beta chains from one sample, sequenced in a study of blood T cell repertoires in COVID-19. The method was immunoSEQ multiplex PCR; TCRdb's version includes in-frame clones alone and lacks a portion of them. Found here are about 230,000 clones, roughly 84% of them singletons; the top ten hold around 6.8%. Input material: peripheral blood. These TCRs come from a woman between 50 and 59 years old with acute or convalescent COVID-19. Each CDR3 is given with its conserved first and last residue. Fields, in order: J gene, clone size, V gene, D gene, CDR3 protein, CDR3 DNA. A D gene is named only where the DNA matches it firmly. For some rows the clone size is stated as once, few or many, or as a class when expanded; others skip it.

j_gene: TRBJ1-6
abundance: .
v_gene: TRBV25-1
d_gene: TRBD1
CDR3aa: CASTSTGQAPLHF
CDR3nt: TGTGCCAGCACTTCGACAGGGCAGGCACCCCTCCACTTT

j_gene: TRBJ1-2
abundance: .
v_gene: TRBV28
d_gene: TRBD1
CDR3aa: CASSLLGQGDGYTF
CDR3nt: TGTGCCAGCAGTTTATTGGGACAGGGAGATGGCTACACCTTC

j_gene: TRBJ1-2
abundance: .
v_gene: TRBV24-1
d_gene: TRBD1
CDR3aa: CATSDRDRGGGYTF
CDR3nt: TGTGCCACCAGTGACCGGGACAGGGGAGGGGGCTACACCTTC

j_gene: TRBJ1-1
abundance: .
v_gene: TRBV19
d_gene: TRBD1
CDR3aa: CASSIDRQGQAFF
CDR3nt: TGTGCCAGTAGTATCGACCGACAGGGACAAGCTTTCTTT

j_gene: TRBJ1-1
abundance: .
v_gene: TRBV12-3/TRBV12-4
d_gene: TRBD1
CDR3aa: CASSARGLGEAFF
CDR3nt: TGTGCCAGCAGTGCCAGGGGGCTGGGTGAAGCTTTCTTT

j_gene: TRBJ1-4
abundance: .
v_gene: TRBV11-2
d_gene: .
CDR3aa: CASSLAQGTNEKLFF
CDR3nt: TGTGCCAGCAGCTTAGCACAGGGTACTAATGAAAAACTGTTTTTT

j_gene: TRBJ2-2
abundance: few
v_gene: TRBV6-5
d_gene: .
CDR3aa: CASSPDSTTGELFF
CDR3nt: TGTGCCAGCAGCCCGGACTCGACCACCGGGGAGCTGTTTTTT

j_gene: TRBJ1-2
abundance: once
v_gene: TRBV30
d_gene: TRBD1
CDR3aa: CAWSGGTGGGYTF
CDR3nt: TGTGCCTGGAGTGGGGGGACAGGGGGAGGCTACACCTTC

j_gene: TRBJ1-3
abundance: .
v_gene: TRBV28
d_gene: .
CDR3aa: CASSRPGTGNTIYF
CDR3nt: TGTGCCAGCAGTCGTCCCGGGACAGGAAACACCATATATTTT

j_gene: TRBJ2-1
abundance: .
v_gene: TRBV5-1
d_gene: .
CDR3aa: CASSVGGYNEQFF
CDR3nt: TGCGCCAGCAGCGTAGGGGGATACAATGAGCAGTTCTTC

j_gene: TRBJ2-3
abundance: .
v_gene: TRBV19
d_gene: .
CDR3aa: CASSIDHWTDTQYF
CDR3nt: TGTGCCAGTAGTATAGATCACTGGACAGATACGCAGTATTTT

j_gene: TRBJ2-2
abundance: .
v_gene: TRBV12-5
d_gene: TRBD2
CDR3aa: CASGPTGTSGRSAGELFF
CDR3nt: TGTGCTAGTGGACCGACCGGGACTAGCGGGAGATCTGCCGGGGAGCTGTTTTTT

j_gene: TRBJ1-2
abundance: .
v_gene: TRBV6-5
d_gene: TRBD1
CDR3aa: CASGRQGNLYGYTF
CDR3nt: TGTGCCAGCGGTAGACAGGGGAACCTCTATGGCTACACCTTC

j_gene: TRBJ1-1
abundance: .
v_gene: TRBV7-2
d_gene: .
CDR3aa: CASSPRNQGRNTEAFF
CDR3nt: TGTGCCAGCAGCCCAAGAAATCAGGGTAGGAACACTGAAGCTTTCTTT

j_gene: TRBJ2-5
abundance: once
v_gene: TRBV5-1
d_gene: .
CDR3aa: CASSKGLIQETQYF
CDR3nt: TGCGCCAGCAGCAAGGGACTGATCCAAGAGACCCAGTACTTC

j_gene: TRBJ2-1
abundance: .
v_gene: TRBV7-2
d_gene: TRBD1
CDR3aa: CASSWGQGEGNEQFF
CDR3nt: TGTGCCAGCAGCTGGGGACAGGGAGAGGGCAATGAGCAGTTCTTC

j_gene: TRBJ1-2
abundance: .
v_gene: TRBV27
d_gene: .
CDR3aa: CASSYSRRGAGYTF
CDR3nt: TGTGCCAGCAGTTACTCAAGGCGGGGGGCGGGCTACACCTTC

j_gene: TRBJ2-3
abundance: once
v_gene: TRBV19
d_gene: .
CDR3aa: CASKRAGLIADTQYF
CDR3nt: TGTGCCAGTAAGCGTGCGGGCCTCATAGCAGATACGCAGTATTTT

j_gene: TRBJ2-5
abundance: .
v_gene: TRBV27
d_gene: .
CDR3aa: CASSLARGETQYF
CDR3nt: TGTGCCAGCAGTTTGGCACGGGGGGAGACCCAGTACTTC

j_gene: TRBJ1-1
abundance: .
v_gene: TRBV6-1
d_gene: .
CDR3aa: CASSDNGRGRGEAFF
CDR3nt: TGTGCCAGCAGTGATAATGGTCGAGGCAGGGGAGAAGCTTTCTTT

j_gene: TRBJ1-6
abundance: .
v_gene: TRBV6-5
d_gene: .
CDR3aa: CASRSPGLPNSPLHF
CDR3nt: TGTGCCAGCAGATCGCCGGGACTTCCGAATTCACCCCTCCACTTT

j_gene: TRBJ2-7
abundance: .
v_gene: TRBV5-4
d_gene: .
CDR3aa: CASSLGGVGTLDEQYF
CDR3nt: TGTGCCAGCAGCTTGGGGGGCGTTGGGACACTCGACGAGCAGTACTTC

j_gene: TRBJ1-1
abundance: .
v_gene: TRBV28
d_gene: .
CDR3aa: CASSPVGGAEAFF
CDR3nt: TGTGCCAGCAGTCCCGTGGGCGGGGCTGAAGCTTTCTTT

j_gene: TRBJ1-2
abundance: once
v_gene: TRBV4-3
d_gene: TRBD1
CDR3aa: CASSHLTGDYGYTF
CDR3nt: TGCGCCAGCAGCCACTTGACAGGGGACTATGGCTACACCTTC

j_gene: TRBJ2-7
abundance: once
v_gene: TRBV9
d_gene: TRBD1
CDR3aa: CASSVEGTGEYEQYF
CDR3nt: TGTGCCAGCAGCGTAGAGGGGACAGGGGAATACGAGCAGTACTTC

j_gene: TRBJ2-5
abundance: .
v_gene: TRBV9
d_gene: TRBD2
CDR3aa: CASSTSHPGLAGGETQYF
CDR3nt: TGTGCCAGCAGCACCTCTCACCCGGGACTAGCGGGAGGTGAGACCCAGTACTTC

j_gene: TRBJ2-2
abundance: .
v_gene: TRBV18
d_gene: .
CDR3aa: CASSFQQYTGELFF
CDR3nt: TGTGCCAGCTCATTCCAACAGTACACCGGGGAGCTGTTTTTT

j_gene: TRBJ1-2
abundance: .
v_gene: TRBV5-4
d_gene: TRBD1
CDR3aa: CASSFGQGAPGYGYTF
CDR3nt: TGTGCCAGCAGCTTCGGGCAGGGGGCTCCGGGCTATGGCTACACCTTC

j_gene: TRBJ2-3
abundance: .
v_gene: TRBV5-6
d_gene: TRBD1
CDR3aa: CASSHWDRTDTQYF
CDR3nt: TGTGCCAGCAGCCATTGGGACAGAACAGATACGCAGTATTTT

j_gene: TRBJ1-1
abundance: once
v_gene: TRBV5-6
d_gene: TRBD1
CDR3aa: CASSRTGTTEAFF
CDR3nt: TGTGCCAGCAGCCGGACAGGGACCACTGAAGCTTTCTTT

j_gene: TRBJ2-7
abundance: .
v_gene: TRBV11-2
d_gene: .
CDR3aa: CASSSTAYEQYF
CDR3nt: TGTGCCAGCAGCTCGACAGCCTACGAGCAGTACTTC

j_gene: TRBJ2-4
abundance: .
v_gene: TRBV15
d_gene: TRBD1
CDR3aa: CATSKGQGDIQYF
CDR3nt: TGTGCCACCAGCAAAGGACAGGGGGACATTCAGTACTTC

j_gene: TRBJ1-1
abundance: .
v_gene: TRBV7-8
d_gene: TRBD1
CDR3aa: CASSTRTGANTEAFF
CDR3nt: TGTGCCAGCAGCACCAGGACAGGGGCTAACACTGAAGCTTTCTTT

j_gene: TRBJ2-7
abundance: few
v_gene: TRBV13
d_gene: .
CDR3aa: CASRDNSYEQYF
CDR3nt: TGTGCCAGCCGGGACAACTCCTACGAGCAGTACTTC

j_gene: TRBJ2-7
abundance: .
v_gene: TRBV7-9
d_gene: TRBD1
CDR3aa: CASSLAQGDSPYEQYF
CDR3nt: TGTGCCAGCAGCTTAGCGCAAGGGGACAGCCCCTACGAGCAGTACTTC

j_gene: TRBJ2-5
abundance: .
v_gene: TRBV4-2
d_gene: .
CDR3aa: CASSPSGQMQETQYF
CDR3nt: TGTGCCAGCAGCCCTAGCGGACAGATGCAAGAGACCCAGTACTTC

j_gene: TRBJ1-2
abundance: .
v_gene: TRBV12-3/TRBV12-4
d_gene: .
CDR3aa: CASRTTGLEGYTF
CDR3nt: TGTGCCAGCAGAACAACAGGGCTGGAAGGCTACACCTTC

j_gene: TRBJ1-1
abundance: .
v_gene: TRBV18
d_gene: .
CDR3aa: CASSSMNTEAFF
CDR3nt: TGTGCCAGCTCATCTATGAACACTGAAGCTTTCTTT

j_gene: TRBJ1-4
abundance: .
v_gene: TRBV5-1
d_gene: .
CDR3aa: CASSRGGQQNEKLFF
CDR3nt: TGCGCCAGCAGCCGGGGCGGACAGCAAAATGAAAAACTGTTTTTT

j_gene: TRBJ1-1
abundance: few
v_gene: TRBV25-1
d_gene: .
CDR3aa: CASSEANRVMNTEAFF
CDR3nt: TGTGCCAGCAGTGAGGCTAACAGGGTTATGAACACTGAAGCTTTCTTT

j_gene: TRBJ1-2
abundance: few
v_gene: TRBV5-4
d_gene: .
CDR3aa: CASSFYGGGYGYTF
CDR3nt: TGTGCCAGCAGCTTTTACGGCGGGGGATATGGCTACACCTTC

j_gene: TRBJ2-3
abundance: .
v_gene: TRBV11-1
d_gene: TRBD2
CDR3aa: CASSNQAGGQTTQYF
CDR3nt: TGTGCCAGCAGCAATCAAGCGGGGGGGCAAACTACGCAGTATTTT

j_gene: TRBJ2-7
abundance: .
v_gene: TRBV6-5
d_gene: TRBD2
CDR3aa: CASRTSGVGEQYF
CDR3nt: TGTGCCAGCAGGACTAGCGGGGTTGGCGAGCAGTACTTC

j_gene: TRBJ1-1
abundance: few
v_gene: TRBV19
d_gene: .
CDR3aa: CASSGHSEAFF
CDR3nt: TGTGCCAGTAGTGGGCATAGTGAAGCTTTCTTT

j_gene: TRBJ1-5
abundance: few
v_gene: TRBV27
d_gene: .
CDR3aa: CASSSRVNQPQHF
CDR3nt: TGTGCCAGCAGTTCCAGGGTGAATCAGCCCCAGCATTTT

j_gene: TRBJ2-1
abundance: .
v_gene: TRBV5-3
d_gene: .
CDR3aa: CARSLGNGLYNEQFF
CDR3nt: TGTGCCAGAAGCTTGGGGAATGGACTTTACAATGAGCAGTTCTTC

j_gene: TRBJ1-6
abundance: .
v_gene: TRBV11-2
d_gene: .
CDR3aa: CASSLRNSPLHF
CDR3nt: TGTGCCAGCAGCTTACGGAATTCACCCCTCCACTTT

j_gene: TRBJ1-3
abundance: once
v_gene: TRBV11-1
d_gene: .
CDR3aa: CASSLTGGSGNTIYF
CDR3nt: TGTGCCAGCAGCTTGACGGGGGGCTCTGGAAACACCATATATTTT

j_gene: TRBJ1-5
abundance: .
v_gene: TRBV28
d_gene: .
CDR3aa: CASSLYRTGSPQHF
CDR3nt: TGTGCCAGCAGTTTATACAGGACCGGTTCGCCCCAGCATTTT